This passage covers 5 T cell receptor beta chains from one sample sequenced in a study of T cells in Graves' hyperthyroidism and ophthalmopathy (dated by TCRdb to about 2019). Receptors were amplified or captured by multiplex PCR. TCRdb shows the sequencer as Illumina HiSeq 2000. The TCR beta CDR3 regions were amplified from RNA transcripts. A first-round RT-PCR of the TCR CDR3 used the HTBI primer set with the Qiagen OneStep RT-PCR kit. Using fastp trimming at Q25 and MiXCR clonotype assembly, TCRdb reanalyzed the public sequencing data and kept in-frame beta chains. Each CDR3 protein appears once, grouped with its most common genes and DNA. Across this sample there are about 400,000 distinct CDR3 sequences, with about 13% seen only once. The top ten constitute approximately 5.3% of the sample. Sequencing was done on a sample of blood. These receptors originate from a woman aged 18-29 years with Graves' hyperthyroidism.

This chain uses TRBV4-1 with TRBJ1-5; 7 nucleotides line up with TRBD1. CDR3 length equals 16 residues. V dropped 1 base and J dropped 3; count of bases not matched to a gene: 6. CDR1 is MGHRA and CDR2 is YSYEKL in the germline V gene. CDR3 amino acids: CASSQVKGALNQPQHF. The CDR3 DNA is TGCGCCAGCAGCCAAGTGAAGGGGGCCCTCAATCAGCCCCAGCATTTT.

This clonotype was counted a few times. The chain carries TRBV7-8 and TRBJ2-3; possible D gene TRBD2, 7 bases. This CDR3 is built from 14 residues. The V gene lost 4 bases and the J gene lost 11 bases, with 19 bases spanning the gap. Germline V gives CDR1 SGHVS, CDR2 FQNEAQ. CDR3 sequence reads: CASSSEGLGGRQYF. For the CDR3, the DNA is TGTGCCAGCAGCTCAGAAGGACTAGGGGGGAGGCAGTATTTT.

In its sample, this clonotype was seen a few times. The CDR3 DNA sequence: TGTGCCTGGAGCCGGGACAGCGGGGGAGAGACCCAGTACTTC. As protein: CAWSRDSGGETQYF. This sequence joins TRBV30 and TRBJ2-5; D perhaps matches TRBD2 (8 bases). Looked up from germline, CDR1 is GTSNPN and CDR2 is SVGIG (reference sequence). The length of the CDR3 is 14 residues. V lost 3 bases, J lost 4 bases, and 15 bases lay in between. The full variable domain, rest sourced from reference TRBV30 and TRBJ2-5, is SQTIHQWPATLVQPVGSPLSLECTVEGTSNPNLYWYRQAAGRGLQLLFYSVGIGQISSEVPQNLSASRPQDRQFILSSKKLLLSDSGFYLCAWSRDSGGETQYFGPGTRLLVL.

This clonotype was counted at least ten times. Compared with germline, one end of the junction differs, possibly owing to a read error. The gene calls are TRBV7-7 and TRBJ2-3, with TRBD1 matching over 9 bases. The CDR3 spans 16 residues. Germline V CDR1 and CDR2: SSHAT, FNYEAQ (reference sequence). The DNA of the CDR3 is TGTGCTAGCAGCTTAGCCCTCGGGACAGGGAAGAATACGCAGTATTTT. Translating gives CASSLALGTGKNTQYF.

This clonotype was counted many times. The chain carries TRBV30 and TRBJ2-2; 9 nucleotides agree with TRBD2. This CDR3 comprises 16 residues. J lost 6 bases, V lost 0 bases, and 8 bases had no gene match. CDR1 and CDR2 (germline): GTSNPN, SVGIG (reference sequence). The CDR3, as DNA: TGTGCCTGGAGTGTACTGGCGGGAGGGCCCCCCGGGGAGCTGTTTTTT. Translating gives CAWSVLAGGPPGELFF. The full variable domain, its missing parts supplied by reference TRBV30 and TRBJ2-2, is SQTIHQWPATLVQPVGSPLSLECTVEGTSNPNLYWYRQAAGRGLQLLFYSVGIGQISSEVPQNLSASRPQDRQFILSSKKLLLSDSGFYLCAWSVLAGGPPGELFFGEGSRLTVL.